This T cell receptor beta chain was obtained from a study of technical replicates of blood from several donors. Profiling relied on immunoSEQ multiplex PCR, and the TCRdb table lists in-frame clones only, not all of them. The sample has approximately 97,000 clones; about 96% are singletons. Sequenced input: T cells isolated from PBMCs. The clonotype was recovered from a human donor in good health.

CDR3 residues: CASSRTGENQPQHF. The DNA for the CDR3 is TGTGCCAGCAGTCGGACAGGAGAGAATCAGCCCCAGCATTTT. This chain joins TRBV6-6 and TRBJ1-5, with 7 bases fitting TRBD1. CDR1 MNHNY and CDR2 SVGAGI come from the germline V gene (reference sequence). V trimming: 5 bases; J trimming: 4 bases; junction bases outside the gene matches: 5. The CDR3 covers 14 residues.